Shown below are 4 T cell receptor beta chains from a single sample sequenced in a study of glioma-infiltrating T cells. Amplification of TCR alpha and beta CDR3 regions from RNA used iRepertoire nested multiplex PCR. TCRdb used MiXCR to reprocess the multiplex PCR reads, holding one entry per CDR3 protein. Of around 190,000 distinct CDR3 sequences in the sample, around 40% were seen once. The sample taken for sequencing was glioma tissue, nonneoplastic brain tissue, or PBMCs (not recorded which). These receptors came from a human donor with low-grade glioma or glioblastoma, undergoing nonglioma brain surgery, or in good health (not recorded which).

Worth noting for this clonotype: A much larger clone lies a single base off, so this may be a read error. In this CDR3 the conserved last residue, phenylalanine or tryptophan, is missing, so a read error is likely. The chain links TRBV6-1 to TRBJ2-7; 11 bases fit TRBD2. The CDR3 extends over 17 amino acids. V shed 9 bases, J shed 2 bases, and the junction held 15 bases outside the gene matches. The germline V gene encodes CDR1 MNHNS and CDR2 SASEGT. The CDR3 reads CASSKETGLAAPYEQYL. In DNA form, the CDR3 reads TGTGCCAGTAGTAAGGAAACGGGACTAGCGGCTCCCTACGAGCAGTACTTA.

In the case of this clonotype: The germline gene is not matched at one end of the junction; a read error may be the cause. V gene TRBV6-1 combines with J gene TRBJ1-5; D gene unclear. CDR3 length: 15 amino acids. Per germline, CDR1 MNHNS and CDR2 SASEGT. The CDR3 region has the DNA TGTGCCAGCAGTGAACAAGGACTTAACGATCAGACCCAGCATTTT. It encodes CASSEQGLNDQTQHF.

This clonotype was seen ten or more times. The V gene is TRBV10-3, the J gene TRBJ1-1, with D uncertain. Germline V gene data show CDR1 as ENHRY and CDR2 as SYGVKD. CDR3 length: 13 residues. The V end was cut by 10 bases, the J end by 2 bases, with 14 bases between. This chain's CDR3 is CATKKEGNTEAFF. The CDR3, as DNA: TGTGCCACTAAAAAGGAGGGAAACACTGAAGCTTTCTTT.

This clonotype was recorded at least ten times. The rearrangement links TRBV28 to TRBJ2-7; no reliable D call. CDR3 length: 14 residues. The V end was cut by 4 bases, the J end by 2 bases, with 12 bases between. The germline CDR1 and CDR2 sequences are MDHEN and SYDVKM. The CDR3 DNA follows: TGTGCCAGCAGTTCCCGACTGAATACCTACGAGCAGTACTTC. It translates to CASSSRLNTYEQYF.